The 5 T cell receptor beta chains below all came from one sample that was sequenced in a study of blood T cells in healthy people across ages. Using a J-beta primer mix together with a sample-barcoded 5' primer, a second PCR was run for roughly 6 to 11 cycles. TCRdb re-called the 5' RACE reads with MiXCR, one entry per CDR3 protein. The repertoire consists of approximately 320,000 distinct CDR3 sequences, with around 30% occurring once and the leading ten covering approximately 28%. The specimen was blood. These receptors were taken from an older woman in good health.

This chain joins TRBV20-1 and TRBJ2-1, with 8 bases lining up with TRBD2. The ends lost 3 bases at V and 4 bases at J; junction bases unmatched: 5. CDR3 length equals 14 residues. CDR1 and CDR2 (germline): DFQATT, SNEGSKA (reference sequence). CDR3: CSASERERYNEQFF. The CDR3 DNA reads as TGCAGTGCTAGTGAGCGGGAGCGGTACAATGAGCAGTTCTTC.

This clonotype was counted at least ten times. The chain joins TRBV20-1 to TRBJ1-1; D is possibly TRBD1 (5 bases). V lost 6 bases and J lost 5, with 16 bases in between. The CDR3 runs to 13 residues. Per the germline V gene, CDR1 is DFQATT and CDR2 is SNEGSKA (reference sequence). The CDR3: CSASQAGGTEAFF. The CDR3 DNA follows: TGCAGTGCATCACAAGCCGGGGGGACTGAAGCTTTCTTT.

V is TRBV7-9 and J is TRBJ2-2; D remains ambiguous. Germline V gene data show CDR1 as SEHNR and CDR2 as FQNEAQ (reference sequence). The CDR3 spans 13 residues. Trimming removed 7 bases at V and 4 bases at J, with 10 bases between. CDR3 nucleotides: TGTGCCAGCACAAGCAGACCCACCGGGGAGCTGTTTTTT. Translation gives CASTSRPTGELFF.

V gene TRBV2 combines with J gene TRBJ2-5; D call uncertain. V shed 3 bases and J shed 3 bases, with 8 bases lying between them. The CDR3 runs 13 residues. Germline V CDR1 and CDR2: SNHLY, FYNNEI. The CDR3, as DNA: TGTGCCAGCAGTGAGGTATCAGAAGAGACCCAGTACTTC. Protein product: CASSEVSEETQYF. Together with reference TRBV2 and TRBJ2-5, the CDR3 gives the full variable domain: EPEVTQTPSHQVTQMGQEVILRCVPISNHLYFYWYRQILGQKVEFLVSFYNNEISEKSEIFDDQFSVERPDGSNFTLKIRSTKLEDSAMYFCASSEVSEETQYFGPGTRLLVL.

This chain joins TRBV20-1 and TRBJ2-1; D possibly corresponds to TRBD2 (6 bases). The CDR3 runs to 14 residues. V was pared by 6 bases and J by 6 bases, with 18 bases between. The V gene's germline CDR1 is DFQATT and CDR2 SNEGSKA (reference sequence). CDR3 nucleotide sequence: TGCAGTGCCACCGGGACTGACTTTGGCAATGAGCAGTTCTTC. Amino acids: CSATGTDFGNEQFF.